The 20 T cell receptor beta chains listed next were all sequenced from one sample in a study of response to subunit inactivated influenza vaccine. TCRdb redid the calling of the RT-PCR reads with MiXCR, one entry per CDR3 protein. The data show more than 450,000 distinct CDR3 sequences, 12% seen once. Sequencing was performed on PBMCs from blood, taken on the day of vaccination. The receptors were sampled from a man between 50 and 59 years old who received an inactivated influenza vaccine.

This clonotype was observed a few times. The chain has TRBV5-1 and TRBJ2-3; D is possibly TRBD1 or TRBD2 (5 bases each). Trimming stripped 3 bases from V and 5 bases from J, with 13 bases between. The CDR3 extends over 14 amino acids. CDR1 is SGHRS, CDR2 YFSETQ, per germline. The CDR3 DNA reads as TGCGCCAGCAGCTATTATGTGGGGGTAGATACGCAGTATTTT. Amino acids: CASSYYVGVDTQYF.

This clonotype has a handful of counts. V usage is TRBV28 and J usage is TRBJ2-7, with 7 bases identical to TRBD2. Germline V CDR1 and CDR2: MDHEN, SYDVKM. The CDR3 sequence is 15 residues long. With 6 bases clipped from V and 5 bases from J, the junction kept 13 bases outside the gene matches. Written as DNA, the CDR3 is TGTGCCAGCAGCCCCCCGCAGAGCGGGATCCACGAGCAGTACTTC. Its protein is CASSPPQSGIHEQYF.

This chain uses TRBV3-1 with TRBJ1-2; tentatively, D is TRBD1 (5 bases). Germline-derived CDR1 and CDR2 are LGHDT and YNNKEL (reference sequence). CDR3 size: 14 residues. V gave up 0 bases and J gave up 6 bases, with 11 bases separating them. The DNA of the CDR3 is TGTGCCAGCAGCCAAGACTTGGGAGGGGATGGCTACACCTTC. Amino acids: CASSQDLGGDGYTF.

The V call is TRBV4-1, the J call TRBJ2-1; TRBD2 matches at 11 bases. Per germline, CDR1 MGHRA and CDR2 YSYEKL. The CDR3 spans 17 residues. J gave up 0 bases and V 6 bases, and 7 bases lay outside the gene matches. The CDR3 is CASRALAGGSSYNEQFF. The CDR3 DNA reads TGCGCCAGCAGAGCCCTAGCGGGGGGAAGCTCCTACAATGAGCAGTTCTTC.

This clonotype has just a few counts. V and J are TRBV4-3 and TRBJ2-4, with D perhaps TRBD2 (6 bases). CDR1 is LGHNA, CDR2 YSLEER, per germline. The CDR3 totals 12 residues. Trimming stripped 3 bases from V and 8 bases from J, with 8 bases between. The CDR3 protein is CASSQEGYIQYF. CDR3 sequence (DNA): TGCGCCAGCAGCCAGGAGGGGTACATTCAGTACTTC.

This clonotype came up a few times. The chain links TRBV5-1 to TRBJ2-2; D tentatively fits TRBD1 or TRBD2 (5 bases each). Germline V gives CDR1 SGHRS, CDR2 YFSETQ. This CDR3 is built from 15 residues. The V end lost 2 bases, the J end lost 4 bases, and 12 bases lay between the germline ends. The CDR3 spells CASSFSGATTGELFF. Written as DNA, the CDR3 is TGCGCCAGCAGCTTCTCCGGGGCCACCACCGGGGAGCTGTTTTTT.

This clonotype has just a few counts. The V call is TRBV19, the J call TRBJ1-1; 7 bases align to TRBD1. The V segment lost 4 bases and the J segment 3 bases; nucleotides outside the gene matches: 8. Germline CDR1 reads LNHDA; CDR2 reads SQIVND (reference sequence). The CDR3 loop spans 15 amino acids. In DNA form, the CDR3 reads TGTGCCAGTAGTAGGACGCTACAGGGGTACACTGAAGCTTTCTTT. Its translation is CASSRTLQGYTEAFF.

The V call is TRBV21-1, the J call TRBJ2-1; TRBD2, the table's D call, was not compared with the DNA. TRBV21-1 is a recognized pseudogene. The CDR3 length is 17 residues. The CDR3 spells CASSKAGLAGGGNEQFF. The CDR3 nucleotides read TGTGCCAGCAGCAAGGCGGGACTAGCGGGAGGGGGCAATGAGCAGTTCTTC.

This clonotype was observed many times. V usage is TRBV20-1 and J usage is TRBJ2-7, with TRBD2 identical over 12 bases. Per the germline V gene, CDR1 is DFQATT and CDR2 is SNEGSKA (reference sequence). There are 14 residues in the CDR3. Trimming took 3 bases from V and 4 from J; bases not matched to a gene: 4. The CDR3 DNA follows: TGCAGTGCTAGTGCCGGGACTAGCGGGTACGAGCAGTACTTC. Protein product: CSASAGTSGYEQYF.

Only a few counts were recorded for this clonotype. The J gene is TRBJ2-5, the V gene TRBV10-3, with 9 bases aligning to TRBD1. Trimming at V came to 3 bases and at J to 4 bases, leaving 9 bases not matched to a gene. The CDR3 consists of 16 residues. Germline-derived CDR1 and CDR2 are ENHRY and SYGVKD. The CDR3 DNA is TGTGCCATCAGTGACGTAGACAGGGGGTTACGAGAGACCCAGTACTTC. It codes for CAISDVDRGLRETQYF.

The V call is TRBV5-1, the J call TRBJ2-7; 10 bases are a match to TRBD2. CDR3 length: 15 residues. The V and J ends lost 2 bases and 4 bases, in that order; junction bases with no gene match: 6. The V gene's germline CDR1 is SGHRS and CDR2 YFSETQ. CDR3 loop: CASSFLAGGRYEQYF. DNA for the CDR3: TGCGCCAGCAGCTTTTTAGCGGGGGGCCGATACGAGCAGTACTTC.

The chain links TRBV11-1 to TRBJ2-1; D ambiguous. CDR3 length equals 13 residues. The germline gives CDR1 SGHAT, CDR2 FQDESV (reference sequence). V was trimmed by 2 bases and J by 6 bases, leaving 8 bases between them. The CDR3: CASSLPSINEQFF. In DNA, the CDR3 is TGTGCCAGCAGCTTACCCAGTATCAATGAGCAGTTCTTC.

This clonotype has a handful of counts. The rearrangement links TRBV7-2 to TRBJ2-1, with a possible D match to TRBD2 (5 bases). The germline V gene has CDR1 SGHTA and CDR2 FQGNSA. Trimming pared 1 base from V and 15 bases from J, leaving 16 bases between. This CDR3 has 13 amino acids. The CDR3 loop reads CASSLGTSILLFF. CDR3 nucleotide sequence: TGTGCCAGCAGCTTAGGAACTAGTATCTTACTGTTCTTC. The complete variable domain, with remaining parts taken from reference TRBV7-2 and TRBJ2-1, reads GAGVSQSPSNKVTEKGKDVELRCDPISGHTALYWYRQSLGQGLEFLIYFQGNSAPDKSGLPSDRFSAERTGGSVSTLTIQRTQQEDSAVYLCASSLGTSILLFFGPGTRLTVL.

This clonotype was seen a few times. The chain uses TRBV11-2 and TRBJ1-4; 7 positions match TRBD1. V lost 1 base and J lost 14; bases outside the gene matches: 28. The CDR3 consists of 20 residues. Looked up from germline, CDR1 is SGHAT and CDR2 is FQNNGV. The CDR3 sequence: CASSLGVRGGPVQRFERLFF. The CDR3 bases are TGTGCCAGCAGCTTAGGGGTCAGGGGGGGGCCTGTTCAGAGATTCGAAAGGCTGTTTTTT.

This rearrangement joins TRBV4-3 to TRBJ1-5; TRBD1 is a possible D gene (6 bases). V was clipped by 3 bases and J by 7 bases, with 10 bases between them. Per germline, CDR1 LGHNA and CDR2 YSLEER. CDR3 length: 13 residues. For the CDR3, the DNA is TGCGCCAGCAGCCAGGCGCAGGGGCAGCCCCAGCATTTT. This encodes CASSQAQGQPQHF.

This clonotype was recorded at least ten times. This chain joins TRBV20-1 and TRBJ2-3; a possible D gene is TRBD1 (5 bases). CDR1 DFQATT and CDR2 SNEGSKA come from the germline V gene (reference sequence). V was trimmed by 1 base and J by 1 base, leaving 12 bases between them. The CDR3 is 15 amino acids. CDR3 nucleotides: TGCAGTGCTAGAGGGGGCCGCAGGGGCACAGATACGCAGTATTTT. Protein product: CSARGGRRGTDTQYF.

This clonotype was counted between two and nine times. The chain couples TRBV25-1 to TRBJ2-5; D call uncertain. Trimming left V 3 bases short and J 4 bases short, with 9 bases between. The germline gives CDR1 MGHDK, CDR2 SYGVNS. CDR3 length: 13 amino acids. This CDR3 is CASSDQFRETQYF. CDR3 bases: TGTGCCAGCAGTGACCAATTTCGAGAGACCCAGTACTTC.

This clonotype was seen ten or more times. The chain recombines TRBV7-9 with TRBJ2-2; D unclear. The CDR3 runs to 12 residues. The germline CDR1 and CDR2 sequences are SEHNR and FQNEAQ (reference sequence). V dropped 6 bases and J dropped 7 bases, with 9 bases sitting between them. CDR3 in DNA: TGTGCCAGCAGAAGACGGAGCGGGGAGCTGTTTTTT. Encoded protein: CASRRRSGELFF.

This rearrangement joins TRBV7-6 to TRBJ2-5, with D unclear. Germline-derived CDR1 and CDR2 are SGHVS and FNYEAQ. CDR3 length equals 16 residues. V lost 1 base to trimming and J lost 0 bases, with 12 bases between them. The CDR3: CASSLGLSTYQETQYF. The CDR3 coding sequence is TGTGCCAGCAGCTTAGGTCTCTCGACATACCAAGAGACCCAGTACTTC.

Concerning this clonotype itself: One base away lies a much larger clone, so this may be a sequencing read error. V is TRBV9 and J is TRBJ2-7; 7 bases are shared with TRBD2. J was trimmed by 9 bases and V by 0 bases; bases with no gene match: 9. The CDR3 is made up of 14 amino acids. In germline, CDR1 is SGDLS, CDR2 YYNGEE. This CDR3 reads CASSVETSLDAQYF. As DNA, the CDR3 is TGTGCCAGCAGCGTAGAGACTAGCCTGGACGCGCAGTACTTC.